This T cell receptor beta chain was retrieved from a study of blood T cell repertoires in COVID-19. CDR3 length: 14 residues. Trimming cost V 3 bases and J 8 bases; bases outside gene matches: 5. Per germline, CDR1 SGHRS and CDR2 YFSETQ. Original processing methods: For nucleated cells, counts were estimated from reference gene primer amplification. Assay used: immunoSEQ multiplex PCR; TCRdb lists only in-frame clones, some missing. V, J and clone size are those of that table, while D and trimming were read from the DNA. The table includes about 150,000 clones, 65% to 90% detected once. The source of this sequence is a woman between 45 and 65 years old with acute or convalescent COVID-19. The genes are TRBV5-1 and TRBJ1-4; TRBD1 matches 9 bases. Material for sequencing was peripheral blood. CDR3 amino acids: CASSSGQGNEKLFF. DNA of the CDR3: TGCGCCAGCAGCTCTGGACAGGGGAACGAAAAACTGTTTTTT. The whole variable domain, filled in from reference TRBV5-1 and TRBJ1-4, reads KAGVTQTPRYLIKTRGQQVTLSCSPISGHRSVSWYQQTPGQGLQFLFEYFSETQRNKGNFPGRFSGRQFSNSRSEMNVSTLELGDSALYLCASSSGQGNEKLFFGSGTQLSVL.